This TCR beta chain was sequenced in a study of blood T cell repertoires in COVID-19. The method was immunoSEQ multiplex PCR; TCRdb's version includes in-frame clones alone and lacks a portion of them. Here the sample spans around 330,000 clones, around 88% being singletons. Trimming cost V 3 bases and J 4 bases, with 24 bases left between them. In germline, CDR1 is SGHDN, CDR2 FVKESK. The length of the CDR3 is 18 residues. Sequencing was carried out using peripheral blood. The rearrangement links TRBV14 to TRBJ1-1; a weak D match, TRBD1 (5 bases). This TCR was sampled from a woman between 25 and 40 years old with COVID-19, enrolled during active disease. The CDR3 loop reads CASSHQAGSLWEVTEAFF. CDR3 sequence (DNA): TGTGCCAGCAGCCATCAGGCAGGGTCCCTCTGGGAGGTCACTGAAGCTTTCTTT.